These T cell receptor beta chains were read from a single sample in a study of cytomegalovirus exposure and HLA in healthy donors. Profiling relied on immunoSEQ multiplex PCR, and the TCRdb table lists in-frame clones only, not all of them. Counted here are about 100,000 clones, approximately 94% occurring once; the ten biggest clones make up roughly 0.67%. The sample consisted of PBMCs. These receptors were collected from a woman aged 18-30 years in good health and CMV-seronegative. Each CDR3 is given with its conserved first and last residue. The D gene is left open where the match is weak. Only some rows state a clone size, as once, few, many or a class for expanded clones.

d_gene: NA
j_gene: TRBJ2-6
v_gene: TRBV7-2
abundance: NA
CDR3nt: TGTGCCAGCAGCCGGACAGCTGGGGCCAACGTCCTGACTTTC
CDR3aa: CASSRTAGANVLTF

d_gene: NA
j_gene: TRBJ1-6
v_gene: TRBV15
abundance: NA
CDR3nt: TGTGCCACCAGCAGAGATCTCAGTAATTCACCCCTCCACTTT
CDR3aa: CATSRDLSNSPLHF

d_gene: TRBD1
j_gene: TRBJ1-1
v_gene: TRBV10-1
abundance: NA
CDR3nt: TGCGCCAGCCCATATAGTTGGGGACAGGGAAGTCGTGAAGCTTTCTTT
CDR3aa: CASPYSWGQGSREAFF

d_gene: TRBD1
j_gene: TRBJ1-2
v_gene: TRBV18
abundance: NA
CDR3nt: TGTGCCAGCTCACGCGGGACAGCCACTTATGGCTACACCTTC
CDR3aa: CASSRGTATYGYTF

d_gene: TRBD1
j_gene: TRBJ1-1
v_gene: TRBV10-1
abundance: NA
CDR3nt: TGCGCCAGCAGTGACACCTCGGGACAGCGGCCCACTGAAGCTTTCTTT
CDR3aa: CASSDTSGQRPTEAFF

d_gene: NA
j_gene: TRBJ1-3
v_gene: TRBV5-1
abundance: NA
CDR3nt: TGCGCCAGCAGCTTGGATGCACCCAGCTCTGGAAACACCATATATTTT
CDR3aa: CASSLDAPSSGNTIYF

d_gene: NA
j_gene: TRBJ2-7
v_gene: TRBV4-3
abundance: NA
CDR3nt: TGCGCCAGCAGCCAAGATCTGCAGGGCATTTTCTCCTACGAGCAGTACTTC
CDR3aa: CASSQDLQGIFSYEQYF

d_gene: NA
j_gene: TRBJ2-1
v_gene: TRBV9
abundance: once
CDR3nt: TGTGCCAGCAGCGTGGGCCAGGGATCCTACAATGAGCAGTTCTTC
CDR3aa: CASSVGQGSYNEQFF

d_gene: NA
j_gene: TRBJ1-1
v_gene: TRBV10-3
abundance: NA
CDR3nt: TGTGCCATCAGTGACTTCGGACAGCCCATGAACACTGAAGCTTTCTTT
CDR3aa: CAISDFGQPMNTEAFF

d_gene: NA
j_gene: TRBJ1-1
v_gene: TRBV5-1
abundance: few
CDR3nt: TGCGCCAGCACTCCACTTGGGGGCTTAAACACTGAAGCTTTCTTT
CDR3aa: CASTPLGGLNTEAFF

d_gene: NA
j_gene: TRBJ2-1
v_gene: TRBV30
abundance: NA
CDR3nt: TGTGCCCGCCGAGTCGGAAGCGGCGGGTACAATGAGCAGTTCTTC
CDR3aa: CARRVGSGGYNEQFF

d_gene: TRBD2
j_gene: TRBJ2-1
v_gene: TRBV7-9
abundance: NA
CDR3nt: TGTGCCAGCAGCGTGACTAGCGGGGGATACAATGAGCAGTTCTTC
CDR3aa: CASSVTSGGYNEQFF

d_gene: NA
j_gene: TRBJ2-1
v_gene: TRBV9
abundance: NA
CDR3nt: TGTGCCAGCAGCGCCACCCGCACTAGCAATGAGCAGTTCTTC
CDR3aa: CASSATRTSNEQFF

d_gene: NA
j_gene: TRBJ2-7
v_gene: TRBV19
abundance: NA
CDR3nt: TGTGCCAGTAGTATAACAGGATCCAACTCCTACGAGCAGTACTTC
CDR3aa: CASSITGSNSYEQYF

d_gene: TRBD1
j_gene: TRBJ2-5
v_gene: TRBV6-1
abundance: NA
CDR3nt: TGTGCCAGCAGTCCAGACAGGGCAGAGACCCAGTACTTC
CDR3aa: CASSPDRAETQYF

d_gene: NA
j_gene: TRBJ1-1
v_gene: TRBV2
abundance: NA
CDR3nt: TGTGCCAGCAGTGACAGGGGAGACACTGAAGCTTTCTTT
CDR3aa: CASSDRGDTEAFF

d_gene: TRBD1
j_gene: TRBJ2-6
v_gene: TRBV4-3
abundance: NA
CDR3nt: TGCGCCAGCAGCCAAGGGGGGACAGAATCATCTGGGGCCAACGTCCTGACTTTC
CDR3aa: CASSQGGTESSGANVLTF

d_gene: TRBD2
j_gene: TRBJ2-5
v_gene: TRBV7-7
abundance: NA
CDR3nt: TGTGCTAGCAGCTTATCTAGCGGGGGGGCGGAGACCCAGTACTTC
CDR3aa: CASSLSSGGAETQYF

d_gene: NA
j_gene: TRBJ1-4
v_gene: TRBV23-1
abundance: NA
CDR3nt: TGCGCCAGCTGGACGATAGGGGAATCGAAGGAAAAACTGTTTTTT
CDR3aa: CASWTIGESKEKLFF

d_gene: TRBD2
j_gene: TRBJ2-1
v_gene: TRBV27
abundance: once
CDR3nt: TGTGCCAGCAGTTATGTAGCGGGGTTTGAGCAGTTCTTC
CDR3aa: CASSYVAGFEQFF

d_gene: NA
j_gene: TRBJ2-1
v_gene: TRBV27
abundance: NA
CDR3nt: TGTGCCAGCAGTTGGGGCAGGGTGGGCAATGAGCAGTTCTTC
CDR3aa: CASSWGRVGNEQFF

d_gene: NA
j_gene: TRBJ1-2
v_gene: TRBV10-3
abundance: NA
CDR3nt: TGTGCCATCAGTGAGACGAACAGGGCCGGCTACACCTTC
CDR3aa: CAISETNRAGYTF

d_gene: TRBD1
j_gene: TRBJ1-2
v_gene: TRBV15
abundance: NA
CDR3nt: TGTGCCACCAACCTGGACAGGGGTTTATATGGCTACACCTTC
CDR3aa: CATNLDRGLYGYTF

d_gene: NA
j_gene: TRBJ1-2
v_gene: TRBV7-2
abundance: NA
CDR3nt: TGTGCCAGCAGCTTAGCGCGGGGCAGTATGACCTCGTATGGCTACACCTTC
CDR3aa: CASSLARGSMTSYGYTF

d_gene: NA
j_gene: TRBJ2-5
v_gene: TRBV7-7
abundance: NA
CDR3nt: TGTGCTAGCATCAATGGGGCAGGCCAAGAGACCCAGTACTTC
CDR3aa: CASINGAGQETQYF

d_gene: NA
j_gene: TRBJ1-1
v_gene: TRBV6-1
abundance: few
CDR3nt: TGTGCCAGCAGTGTCCCTTATTCCGCGGCTTTCTTT
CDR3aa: CASSVPYSAAFF

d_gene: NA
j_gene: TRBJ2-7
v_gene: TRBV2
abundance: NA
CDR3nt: TGTGCCAGTCTCCGGGGAGAATCCTACGAGCAGTACTTC
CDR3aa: CASLRGESYEQYF

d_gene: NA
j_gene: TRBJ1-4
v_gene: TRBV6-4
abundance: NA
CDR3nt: TGTGCCAGCGATTTGGGATCAGGGTCGGATGAAAAACTGTTTTTT
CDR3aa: CASDLGSGSDEKLFF

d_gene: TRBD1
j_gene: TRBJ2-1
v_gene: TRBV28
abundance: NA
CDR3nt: TGTGCCAGCACCACGACCGGGACAGGCAACAATGAGCAGTTCTTC
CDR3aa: CASTTTGTGNNEQFF

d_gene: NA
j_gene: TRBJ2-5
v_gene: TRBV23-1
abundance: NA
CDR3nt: TGCGCCAGCACCAAATCGGAGACTGGCAAGGTCGTTCTGGAGACCCAGTACTTC
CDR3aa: CASTKSETGKVVLETQYF

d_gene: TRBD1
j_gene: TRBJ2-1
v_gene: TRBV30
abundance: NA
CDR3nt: TGTGCCTGGAGCGAAGGACAGGGTCGGATCTACAATGAGCAGTTCTTC
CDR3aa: CAWSEGQGRIYNEQFF

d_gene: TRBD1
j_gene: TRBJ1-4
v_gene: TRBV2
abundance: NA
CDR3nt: TGTGCCAGCAGTATAACAGGGGTGGATGAAAAACTGTTTTTT
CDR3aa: CASSITGVDEKLFF

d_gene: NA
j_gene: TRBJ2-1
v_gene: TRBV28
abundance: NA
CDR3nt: TGTGCCAGCAGTTCAGGGGGGTCCTACAATGAGCAGTTCTTC
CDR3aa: CASSSGGSYNEQFF

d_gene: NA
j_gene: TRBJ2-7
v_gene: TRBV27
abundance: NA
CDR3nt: TGTGCCAGCAGCCACGGCTCGGGGAAATATGAGTACGAGCAGTACTTC
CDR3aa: CASSHGSGKYEYEQYF

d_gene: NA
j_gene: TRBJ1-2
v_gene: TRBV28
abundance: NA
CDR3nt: TGTGCCAGCACCGTAATCCAGTCGAACTATGGCTACACCTTC
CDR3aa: CASTVIQSNYGYTF

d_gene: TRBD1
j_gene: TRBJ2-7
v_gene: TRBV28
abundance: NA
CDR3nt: TGTGCCAGCAGTGCCTTGGACAGGGGTTACGAGCAGTACTTC
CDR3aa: CASSALDRGYEQYF

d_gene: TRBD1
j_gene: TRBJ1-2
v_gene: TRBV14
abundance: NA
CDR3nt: TGTGCCAGCAGCCAAGACGTTTTGGCGGGACAGTTCTATGGCTACACCTTC
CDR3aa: CASSQDVLAGQFYGYTF

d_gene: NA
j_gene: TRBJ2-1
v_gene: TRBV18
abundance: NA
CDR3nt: TGTGCCAGCTCGGGCGGGGCCTCCTACAATGAGCAGTTCTTC
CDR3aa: CASSGGASYNEQFF

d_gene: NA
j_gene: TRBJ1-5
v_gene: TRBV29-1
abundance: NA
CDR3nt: TGCAGCGTTGGGGAGGGATGGAATCAGCCCCAGCATTTT
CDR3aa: CSVGEGWNQPQHF